This T cell receptor beta chain is from a study of blood T cells in healthy people across ages. Findings of the study overall: For the donors, CMV status was unknown and possibly confounded expanded clonotype changes. Age brought a roughly linear fall in TCR beta diversity measured per million T cells. A strong correlation between TCR beta diversity and naive T cell percentage was seen.

This clonotype occurred once. The antigen remains undetermined. Using a J-beta primer mix together with a sample-barcoded 5' primer, a second PCR was run for roughly 6 to 12 cycles. Each cDNA molecule, via a template-switch adaptor with 12 random nucleotides, was tagged. Via MiXCR, TCRdb re-called the 5' RACE reads, giving one row per CDR3 protein. The sample lists approximately 800,000 distinct CDR3 sequences, about 55% occurring once. Sequenced: blood. This sequence was found in a man at least 80 years old in good health.

CDR3 in DNA: TGTGCCAGCAGTTCACCAAGAAGACTAGCGGGAAGGGACGAGCAGTACTTC. Translation: CASSSPRRLAGRDEQYF. The chain carries TRBV12-3 or TRBV12-4 and TRBJ2-5; the match to TRBD2 covers 11 bases. The assigned J gene may be wrong: the sequence end matches TRBJ2-7 better. The CDR3 extends over 17 amino acids.